This T cell receptor (beta chain) is from a study of blood T cell repertoires in COVID-19. Trimming pared 2 bases from V and 6 bases from J, leaving 26 bases between. Germline loops: CDR1 SGHVS, CDR2 FQNEAQ. The CDR3 is made up of 18 amino acids. Measured with immunoSEQ multiplex PCR; TCRdb has only the in-frame clones, and not every one. The table records about 150,000 clones, roughly nine tenths of them present only once. The TCR comes from a woman aged 55-75 years with active or convalescent COVID-19. Sequenced material: peripheral blood. This chain links TRBV7-8 with TRBJ2-7; weak D call: TRBD2 (5 bases). The CDR3 here is CASSLPQRLAKGGREQYF. The CDR3 DNA reads as TGTGCCAGCAGCTTACCGCAGCGGCTAGCTAAAGGTGGCCGCGAGCAGTACTTC.